This entry lists 21 T cell receptor beta chains sequenced from one sample in a study of T-cell reconstitution after alpha-beta-depleted transplantation in children. As it was prepared, the TCRbeta library received unique molecular identifiers. MiXCR, applied by TCRdb to the PCR reads, yields one record per CDR3 protein. The sample lists roughly 610,000 distinct CDR3 sequences, roughly a tenth occurring once. The material sequenced was PBMCs from the stem cell graft donor, taken from the stem cell graft. The source of these receptors is a human donor who donated a stem cell graft to a child with acute myeloid leukemia.

The chain recombines TRBV20-1 with TRBJ1-4, with D perhaps TRBD1 (5 bases). This CDR3 comprises 18 residues. Per germline, CDR1 DFQATT and CDR2 SNEGSKA (reference sequence). The V and J ends lost 0 bases and 0 bases respectively, with 17 bases between them. CDR3 nucleotide sequence: TGCAGTGCTAGAGAAGGGACGGGAGGACTTGCAACTAATGAAAAACTGTTTTTT. Translated, it gives CSAREGTGGLATNEKLFF.

The chain recombines TRBV20-1 with TRBJ2-5; the D gene is possibly TRBD2 (6 bases). V was pared by 0 bases and J by 10 bases, with 15 bases between. CDR1 and CDR2 (germline): DFQATT, SNEGSKA (reference sequence). This CDR3 spans 13 amino acids. The CDR3 protein is CSAREGAARDQYF. CDR3 coding DNA: TGCAGTGCTAGAGAAGGGGCGGCGCGGGACCAGTACTTC.

The sample holds a few counts of this clonotype. CDR3 sequence reads: CASSRGLAYEQYF. The CDR3 nucleotides read TGTGCCAGCAGCCGGGGACTAGCCTACGAGCAGTACTTC. The chain recombines TRBV7-8 with TRBJ2-7; 8 positions agree with TRBD2. The length of the CDR3 is 13 residues. The V gene end was trimmed by 5 bases and the J gene end by 2 bases; junction bases not matched to a gene: 2. Germline loops: CDR1 SGHVS, CDR2 FQNEAQ.

This chain joins TRBV6-1 and TRBJ2-7, with D unresolved. V gave up 6 bases and J gave up 1 base, with 10 bases separating them. The germline CDR1 and CDR2 sequences are MNHNS and SASEGT. The CDR3 is 13 amino acids. The CDR3 reads CASSPTVSYEQYF. CDR3 bases: TGTGCCAGCAGCCCGACTGTGTCCTACGAGCAGTACTTC.

Many counts were recorded for this clonotype. This sequence joins TRBV4-3 and TRBJ2-1, with 7 bases aligning to TRBD2. The CDR3 extends over 14 amino acids. The J segment lost 8 bases and the V segment lost 0 bases, leaving 4 bases of the junction unmatched. Germline loops: CDR1 LGHNA, CDR2 YSLEER. This CDR3 is CASSQDLGLDEQFF. In DNA, the CDR3 is TGCGCCAGCAGCCAAGATCTCGGACTAGATGAGCAGTTCTTC.

In this sample, this clonotype turned up many times. The genes are TRBV20-1 and TRBJ2-1; possible D gene TRBD2, 5 bases. Trimming cost V 6 bases and J 0 bases, with 12 bases left between them. The CDR3 loop spans 14 amino acids. Looked up from germline, CDR1 is DFQATT and CDR2 is SNEGSKA (reference sequence). The CDR3 nucleotides are TGCAGTGCCTCTAGCACGAGCTCCTACAATGAGCAGTTCTTC. Protein: CSASSTSSYNEQFF.

This clonotype was counted at least ten times. The genes are TRBV7-2 and TRBJ2-7, with 7 positions matching TRBD2. Unmatched junction bases numbered 12, after V lost 3 bases and J lost 7 bases. The CDR3 covers 15 residues. The germline V gene has CDR1 SGHTA and CDR2 FQGNSA. The CDR3 loop reads CASSLAASGALEQYF. The CDR3 nucleotides read TGTGCCAGCAGCTTGGCCGCTAGCGGTGCTCTAGAGCAGTACTTC.

This clonotype has more than one count but fewer than ten. The V and J genes are TRBV11-2 and TRBJ2-5, with D possibly being TRBD2 (6 bases). Trimming left V 5 bases short and J 3 bases short, with 13 bases between. In germline, CDR1 is SGHAT, CDR2 FQNNGV. The CDR3 is 14 residues long. CDR3 protein: CASSRGSGEETQYF. DNA of the CDR3: TGTGCCAGCAGCCGGGGGAGTGGAGAAGAGACCCAGTACTTC.

This sequence joins TRBV9 and TRBJ2-1, with 12 bases fitting TRBD2. Germline V gene lookup returns CDR1 SGDLS and CDR2 YYNGEE. The CDR3 sequence is 15 residues long. Unmatched junction bases numbered 3, after V lost 0 bases and J lost 8 bases. CDR3 coding DNA: TGTGCCAGCAGCGTAGAACTAGCGGGGGGAGATGAGCAGTTCTTC. This encodes CASSVELAGGDEQFF.

V and J are TRBV27 and TRBJ2-5; maybe TRBD2 (6 bases). CDR3 length: 15 residues. Trimming cost V 7 bases and J 3 bases, with 18 bases left between them. The germline V gene has CDR1 MNHEY and CDR2 SMNVEV (reference sequence). CDR3 amino acids: CASTSWSGLKETQYF. DNA of the CDR3: TGTGCCAGCACCTCTTGGAGCGGGCTAAAAGAGACCCAGTACTTC.

CDR3 in DNA: TGTGCCAGCAGCCCACACTCCGGCCCCCACGAGCAGTACTTC. Amino acids: CASSPHSGPHEQYF. The V and J genes are TRBV6-2 or TRBV6-3 and TRBJ2-7, with D uncertain. The CDR3 runs to 14 residues. V was cut by 6 bases and J by 5 bases, with 17 bases left in between. CDR1 is MNHEY, CDR2 SVGEGT, per germline.

This clonotype appeared a single time. A read error is possible here, since a much larger clone lies one base away. The chain carries TRBV20-1 and TRBJ2-7, with D tentatively TRBD2 (5 bases). The CDR3 runs to 17 residues. Looked up from germline, CDR1 is DFQATT and CDR2 is SNEGSKA (reference sequence). V was clipped by 1 base and J by 2 bases, with 21 bases between them. Here the CDR3 DNA reads TGCAGTGCTAGAGCCCAACCCAGAGCGAGAGGGACCTACGAGCAGTACTTC. Its translation: CSARAQPRARGTYEQYF.

The chain carries TRBV27 and TRBJ2-5; 8 bases align to TRBD1. Unmatched junction bases numbered 8, after V lost 6 bases and J lost 2 bases. Per the germline V gene, CDR1 is MNHEY and CDR2 is SMNVEV (reference sequence). This CDR3 is 15 amino acids long. The CDR3 DNA reads as TGTGCCAGCAGCTCCAGGGGGCTGAGGCAAGAGACCCAGTACTTC. Translated, it gives CASSSRGLRQETQYF.

This clonotype was counted only a few times. The chain employs TRBV6-5 and TRBJ2-1; 8 bases align to TRBD2. The CDR3 consists of 17 residues. Germline V gene lookup returns CDR1 MNHEY and CDR2 SVGAGI. V trimming: 0 bases; J trimming: 8 bases; junction bases outside the gene matches: 12. The CDR3 region is CASSYSVQAGGRDEQFF. Written as DNA, the CDR3 is TGTGCCAGCAGTTACTCGGTCCAGGCGGGAGGTAGGGATGAGCAGTTCTTC.

There are a few counts of this clonotype. The rearrangement joins TRBV5-6 to TRBJ2-7, with 14 bases fitting TRBD2. V was pared by 0 bases and J by 2 bases, with 10 bases of the junction left unmatched. The CDR3 sequence is 19 residues long. Per germline, CDR1 SGHDT and CDR2 YYEEEE. In DNA, the CDR3 is TGTGCCAGCAGCTTGGCCACCGGACTAGCGGGAGGACCTCCCTACGAGCAGTACTTC. Its translation: CASSLATGLAGGPPYEQYF.

This clonotype was counted between two and nine times. The gene calls are TRBV20-1 and TRBJ1-1, with D possibly being TRBD1 (5 bases). This CDR3 region has 14 residues. Trimming shortened V by 3 bases and J by 3 bases, and 14 bases separated the two germline ends. Germline values: CDR1 DFQATT, CDR2 SNEGSKA (reference sequence). CDR3 amino acids: CSARGGGWYTEAFF. DNA for the CDR3: TGCAGTGCTAGGGGGGGAGGATGGTACACTGAAGCTTTCTTT.

The rearrangement links TRBV12-3 or TRBV12-4 to TRBJ2-4, with TRBD2 as a possible D gene (6 bases). The length of the CDR3 is 15 residues. V lost 3 bases, J lost 8 bases, and 17 bases lay in between. This chain's CDR3 is CASSLAGISMHIQYF. The CDR3 DNA reads TGTGCCAGCAGTTTGGCGGGAATCTCCATGCACATTCAGTACTTC.

The chain uses TRBV7-2 and TRBJ2-2; D might be TRBD2 (5 bases). The CDR3 loop spans 15 amino acids. Germline CDR1 reads SGHTA; CDR2 reads FQGNSA. V was shortened by 2 bases and J by 4 bases, with 11 bases between the two germline ends. The DNA of the CDR3 is TGTGCCAGCAGCTTACAAGGGAGCACCACCGGGGAGCTGTTTTTT. This translates into CASSLQGSTTGELFF.

This clonotype was seen many times. The chain recombines TRBV7-9 with TRBJ1-2, with D possibly matching TRBD1 (5 bases). The V end lost 1 base, the J end lost 0 bases, and 9 bases lay between the germline ends. Germline V gene lookup returns CDR1 SEHNR and CDR2 FQNEAQ (reference sequence). This CDR3 comprises 15 residues. CDR3 residues: CASSLGQTANYGYTF. The CDR3 nucleotides are TGTGCCAGCAGCTTAGGTCAGACAGCTAACTATGGCTACACCTTC.

This chain connects TRBV10-3 to TRBJ1-3; no definite D call. The germline V gene has CDR1 ENHRY and CDR2 SYGVKD. Trimming cost V 0 bases and J 1 base, with 10 bases left between them. This CDR3 region has 16 residues. CDR3 sequence: CAISESRGFSGNTIYF. The CDR3 DNA is TGTGCCATCAGTGAGTCGCGAGGGTTTTCTGGAAACACCATATATTTT.

This clonotype occurred many times. This sequence joins TRBV5-1 and TRBJ2-3, with no clear D. Between the trimmed V and J ends, which lost 0 bases and 7 bases, there was a span of 15 bases. This CDR3 is 15 amino acids long. Germline V lookup: CDR1 SGHRS, CDR2 YFSETQ. CDR3 sequence: CASSLVVRSGNTQYF. The CDR3, as DNA: TGCGCCAGCAGCTTGGTAGTCCGAAGTGGGAATACGCAGTATTTT.